These 20 T cell receptor beta chains were all obtained from the same sample, sequenced in a study of cytomegalovirus exposure and HLA in healthy donors. The PCR employed 60 Vbeta primers together with 13 Jbeta primers. This table comes from immunoSEQ multiplex PCR, and its TCRdb copy is limited to in-frame clones, with some not included. This table holds about 150,000 clones, 80% to 90% found once. The specimen sequenced was PBMCs. The receptors here all came from a male donor in good health and CMV-seronegative.

V usage is TRBV2 and J usage is TRBJ1-2; 8 nucleotides line up with TRBD1. The length of the CDR3 is 10 residues. Trimming removed 8 bases from V and 12 bases from J; junction bases left unmatched: 5. From germline, CDR1 is SNHLY and CDR2 FYNNEI. CDR3 in amino acids: CASFPGQDTF. The CDR3 region has the DNA TGTGCCAGCTTCCCGGGACAGGACACCTTC.

This chain connects TRBV7-3 to TRBJ2-1; D is perhaps TRBD2 (6 bases). This CDR3 contains 14 residues. The germline V and J ends were trimmed by 3 bases and 5 bases, with 11 bases remaining between them. Germline CDR1 is SGHTA and CDR2 is FQGTGA. The CDR3 sequence is CASSFGGVNNEQFF. The CDR3 nucleotides read TGTGCCAGCAGCTTTGGCGGGGTCAACAATGAGCAGTTCTTC.

This clone was observed a single time. The chain couples TRBV6-6 to TRBJ1-6; no clear D gene. CDR3 size: 13 residues. V was pared by 8 bases and J by 2 bases, with 7 bases between. The V gene's germline CDR1 is MNHNY and CDR2 SVGAGI (reference sequence). DNA for the CDR3: TGTGCCAGCCTACAGACCTATAATTCACCCCTCCACTTT. Its translation is CASLQTYNSPLHF.

The rearrangement uses TRBV7-6 and TRBJ2-6, with D perhaps TRBD1 (5 bases). This CDR3 is built from 17 residues. Germline CDR1 and CDR2: SGHVS and FNYEAQ. V was cut by 2 bases and J by 1 base, with 12 bases left in between. The CDR3 is CASSLRRGSSGANVLTF. The CDR3 region has the DNA TGTGCCAGCAGCTTACGTAGGGGTAGTTCTGGGGCCAACGTCCTGACTTTC.

The chain employs TRBV19 and TRBJ2-5; 9 bases are a match to TRBD1. V gave up 5 bases and J gave up 9 bases; unmatched junction bases: 7. The germline V gene encodes CDR1 LNHDA and CDR2 SQIVND (reference sequence). The CDR3 is 13 residues long. For the CDR3, the DNA is TGTGCCAGTAGTGCCGGGACAGGGATGTCCCAGTACTTC. It yields the protein CASSAGTGMSQYF.

This clone showed up just once. This chain's CDR3 is CAISGTADGNTIYF. The CDR3 nucleotides are TGTGCCATCAGTGGGACAGCCGATGGAAACACCATATATTTT. V usage is TRBV10-3 and J usage is TRBJ1-3; tentative D call: TRBD1 (6 bases). V lost 4 bases and J lost 3, with 10 bases in between. Germline loops: CDR1 ENHRY, CDR2 SYGVKD. This CDR3 region has 14 residues.

This chain's CDR3 is CASSSGQAPDTQYF. For the CDR3, the DNA is TGCGCCAGCAGCTCTGGACAGGCCCCAGATACGCAGTATTTT. This sequence joins TRBV5-1 and TRBJ2-3; 7 positions match TRBD1. V lost 3 bases to trimming and J lost 4 bases; unmatched junction nucleotides: 5. The CDR3 is 14 amino acids. Looked up from germline, CDR1 is SGHRS and CDR2 is YFSETQ.

V usage is TRBV27 and J usage is TRBJ1-2; 8 bases fit TRBD1. There are 14 residues in the CDR3. V lost 5 bases, J lost 5 bases, and 7 bases stayed unmatched. Germline V gene lookup returns CDR1 MNHEY and CDR2 SMNVEV (reference sequence). The CDR3 region is CASSPRDRIYGYTF. CDR3 coding DNA: TGTGCCAGCAGTCCCCGGGACAGGATATATGGCTACACCTTC.

V and J are TRBV2 and TRBJ2-1; 7 nucleotides agree with TRBD1. Germline V lookup: CDR1 SNHLY, CDR2 FYNNEI. The CDR3 sequence is 14 residues long. J gave up 5 bases and V 3 bases, and 4 bases lay outside the gene matches. The CDR3 reads CASSDRGNNNEQFF. The DNA of the CDR3 is TGTGCCAGCAGTGACAGGGGGAACAACAATGAGCAGTTCTTC.

This clone came up a few times. The V gene is TRBV7-6, the J gene TRBJ1-3; no clear D. The germline V and J ends were trimmed by 4 bases and 4 bases, with 5 bases remaining between them. The V gene's germline CDR1 is SGHVS and CDR2 FNYEAQ. This CDR3 has 12 amino acids. CDR3 amino acids: CASSSGGNTIYF. CDR3 DNA: TGTGCCAGCAGCTCCGGGGGAAACACCATATATTTT.

The chain joins TRBV6-1 to TRBJ1-4; TRBD1 is a possible D gene (6 bases). Germline CDR1 reads MNHNS; CDR2 reads SASEGT. The germline V and J ends were trimmed by 2 bases and 7 bases, with 14 bases remaining between them. The CDR3 is 15 amino acids. DNA for the CDR3: TGTGCCAGCAGTGAATTGTCGGCAGGGGTTGAAAAACTGTTTTTT. It is translated as CASSELSAGVEKLFF.

The V call is TRBV29-1, the J call TRBJ2-7; perhaps TRBD1 as D (5 bases). The V gene lost 7 bases and the J gene lost 6 bases, with 10 bases spanning the gap. The CDR3 length is 10 residues. CDR1 and CDR2 from the germline V gene are SQVTM and ANQGSEA. The DNA of the CDR3 is TGCAGCGCCGGCGACAGCGAGCAGTACTTC. It codes for CSAGDSEQYF.

CDR3: CASSLTGQGASYEQYF. The CDR3 nucleotides read TGTGCCAGCAGTTTAACGGGACAGGGGGCCTCCTACGAGCAGTACTTC. The chain joins TRBV27 to TRBJ2-7; TRBD1 matches 12 bases. Germline values: CDR1 MNHEY, CDR2 SMNVEV (reference sequence). The CDR3 length is 16 residues. V dropped 2 bases and J dropped 0; count of bases not matched to a gene: 2.

J is TRBJ1-5 and V is TRBV6-1; 7 bases line up with TRBD1. This CDR3 is 15 amino acids long. Germline CDR1 and CDR2: MNHNS and SASEGT. V gave up 1 base and J gave up 10 bases; unmatched junction bases: 10. For the CDR3, the DNA is TGTGCCAGCAGTGAAGTGGGACAGCCCGCAGTACCCCAGCATTTT. It yields the protein CASSEVGQPAVPQHF.

This clone was seen a handful of times. The V and J genes are TRBV4-3 and TRBJ1-5; no clear D. Per germline, CDR1 LGHNA and CDR2 YSLEER. With 0 bases removed from V and 3 bases from J, the gap between germline ends came to 6 bases. The CDR3 has 14 amino acids. CDR3 loop: CASSQERINQPQHF. CDR3 bases: TGCGCCAGCAGCCAAGAGAGGATCAATCAGCCCCAGCATTTT.

J is TRBJ2-7 and V is TRBV19, with D maybe TRBD2 (6 bases). CDR1 is LNHDA, CDR2 SQIVND, per germline (reference sequence). V lost 3 bases and J lost 0, with 18 bases in between. The CDR3 has 17 residues. The CDR3 region is CASSIRGIGGPSYEQYF. The CDR3 nucleotides read TGTGCCAGTAGTATCCGAGGGATCGGAGGGCCCTCCTACGAGCAGTACTTC.

The chain employs TRBV28 and TRBJ1-5; TRBD1 agrees at 10 bases. V dropped 7 bases and J dropped 7; count of bases not matched to a gene: 10. Germline V CDR1 and CDR2: MDHEN, SYDVKM. The CDR3 is 15 residues long. The CDR3 region has the DNA TGTGCCAGCACTTCGCGGACAGGGGGGTGGCAGCCCCAGCATTTT. Translated, it gives CASTSRTGGWQPQHF. The full variable domain, completed using reference TRBV28 and TRBJ1-5, is DVKVTQSSRYLVKRTGEKVFLECVQDMDHENMFWYRQDPGLGLRLIYFSYDVKMKEKGDIPEGYSVSREKKERFSLILESASTNQTSMYLCASTSRTGGWQPQHFGDGTRLSIL.

This clone has more than one count but fewer than ten. J is TRBJ1-5 and V is TRBV5-1; D is unclear. Germline-derived CDR1 and CDR2 are SGHRS and YFSETQ. Between the trimmed V and J ends, which lost 1 base and 2 bases, there was a span of 10 bases. CDR3 length equals 15 residues. CDR3: CASSLLGGGNQPQHF. The CDR3 nucleotides read TGCGCCAGCAGCTTGTTAGGAGGCGGCAATCAGCCCCAGCATTTT. Complete variable domain (other parts from reference TRBV5-1 and TRBJ1-5): KAGVTQTPRYLIKTRGQQVTLSCSPISGHRSVSWYQQTPGQGLQFLFEYFSETQRNKGNFPGRFSGRQFSNSRSEMNVSTLELGDSALYLCASSLLGGGNQPQHFGDGTRLSIL.

In its sample, this clone was seen once. V usage is TRBV28 and J usage is TRBJ2-7; 13 bases are a match to TRBD2. V lost 4 bases, J lost 4 bases, and 10 bases stayed unmatched. The CDR3 covers 17 residues. Germline assignment: CDR1 MDHEN and CDR2 SYDVKM. In DNA, the CDR3 is TGTGCCAGCAGTTACCCACGGAGGGGACTAGCGGGGTACGAGCAGTACTTC. Translated: CASSYPRRGLAGYEQYF.

This chain uses TRBV7-6 with TRBJ2-3; 10 bases align to TRBD2. J gave up 8 bases and V 1 base, and 15 bases lay outside the gene matches. CDR3 length: 18 amino acids. Germline CDR1 and CDR2: SGHVS and FNYEAQ. The CDR3 loop reads CASSLGMSGRARRATQYF. The CDR3 nucleotides are TGTGCCAGCAGCTTAGGTATGAGCGGGAGGGCCCGCCGGGCTACGCAGTATTTT.